Listed below are T cell receptor beta chains from one sample, sequenced in a study of T cell changes during pregnancy in multiple sclerosis. Profiling relied on immunoSEQ multiplex PCR, and the TCRdb table lists in-frame clones only, not all of them. Of more than 65,000 clones in the sample, around nine tenths were seen once. Sample: peripheral blood, taken before pregnancy. The receptors originated from a female donor with multiple sclerosis, enrolled in a pregnancy study. Each CDR3 is given with its conserved first and last residue. Fields, in order: CDR3 length, D gene, J gene, V gene, clone size, CDR3 protein, CDR3 DNA. A D gene is named only where the DNA matches it firmly. A row's size may be missing; if present it is once, few, many or a size class.

len: 14
d_gene: NA
j_gene: TRBJ2-5
v_gene: TRBV5-1
abundance: once
CDR3aa: CASSDRDLGRTQYF
CDR3nt: TGCGCCAGCAGCGACCGGGACTTAGGGCGGACCCAGTACTTC

len: 15
d_gene: TRBD1
j_gene: TRBJ1-4
v_gene: TRBV6-5
abundance: NA
CDR3aa: CASSYSTGDEEKLFF
CDR3nt: TGTGCCAGCAGTTACTCGACAGGGGACGAAGAAAAACTGTTTTTT

len: 13
d_gene: NA
j_gene: TRBJ1-2
v_gene: TRBV4-3
abundance: NA
CDR3aa: CASSQDRGQSYTF
CDR3nt: TGCGCCAGCAGCCAAGATCGCGGGCAGAGCTACACCTTC

len: 16
d_gene: NA
j_gene: TRBJ1-1
v_gene: TRBV11-2
abundance: NA
CDR3aa: CASSFPPGDAGTEAFF
CDR3nt: TGTGCCAGCAGCTTTCCCCCAGGGGATGCAGGTACTGAAGCTTTCTTT

len: 15
d_gene: NA
j_gene: TRBJ2-2
v_gene: TRBV19
abundance: few
CDR3aa: CASRDLDHDTGELFF
CDR3nt: TGTGCCAGTAGAGACCTAGATCATGACACCGGGGAGCTGTTTTTT

len: 15
d_gene: NA
j_gene: TRBJ1-5
v_gene: TRBV30
abundance: NA
CDR3aa: CAWRAGNNHNQPQHF
CDR3nt: TGTGCCTGGAGGGCGGGGAATAATCACAATCAGCCCCAGCATTTT

len: 15
d_gene: NA
j_gene: TRBJ2-5
v_gene: TRBV19
abundance: NA
CDR3aa: CASSLDRTIQETQYF
CDR3nt: TGTGCCAGTAGCCTTGACCGGACTATCCAAGAGACCCAGTACTTC

len: 17
d_gene: NA
j_gene: TRBJ1-5
v_gene: TRBV14
abundance: NA
CDR3aa: CATLGREARFSYQPQHF
CDR3nt: TGTGCCACCCTGGGAAGGGAGGCCAGGTTTAGCTATCAGCCCCAGCATTTT

len: 20
d_gene: TRBD1
j_gene: TRBJ2-6
v_gene: TRBV2
abundance: NA
CDR3aa: CASSAGTGGAGSSGANVLTF
CDR3nt: TGTGCCAGCAGTGCTGGGACAGGGGGCGCGGGATCCTCTGGGGCCAACGTCCTGACTTTC

len: 13
d_gene: NA
j_gene: TRBJ2-1
v_gene: TRBV18
abundance: few
CDR3aa: CASSPDSLREQFF
CDR3nt: TGTGCCAGCTCACCAGACAGTCTAAGGGAGCAGTTCTTC

len: 16
d_gene: TRBD2
j_gene: TRBJ2-3
v_gene: TRBV13
abundance: medium-sized
CDR3aa: CASSLPGSGSPDTQYF
CDR3nt: TGTGCCAGCAGCTTACCAGGCAGCGGGAGCCCAGATACGCAGTATTTT

len: 14
d_gene: NA
j_gene: TRBJ1-1
v_gene: TRBV9
abundance: NA
CDR3aa: CASSVENRNTEAFF
CDR3nt: TGTGCCAGCAGCGTAGAAAACAGGAACACTGAAGCTTTCTTT

len: 14
d_gene: NA
j_gene: TRBJ2-5
v_gene: TRBV28
abundance: NA
CDR3aa: CASRQQGKGETQYF
CDR3nt: TGTGCCAGCAGACAACAGGGCAAGGGGGAGACCCAGTACTTC

len: 17
d_gene: NA
j_gene: TRBJ1-2
v_gene: TRBV25-1
abundance: NA
CDR3aa: CASSESGGVGESYGYTF
CDR3nt: TGTGCCAGCAGTGAATCCGGAGGGGTGGGAGAAAGCTATGGCTACACCTTC

len: 15
d_gene: NA
j_gene: TRBJ1-2
v_gene: TRBV6-5
abundance: NA
CDR3aa: CASSYSRGRAYGYTF
CDR3nt: TGTGCCAGCAGTTACTCGCGGGGACGGGCCTATGGCTACACCTTC

len: 13
d_gene: TRBD1
j_gene: TRBJ2-7
v_gene: TRBV9
abundance: NA
CDR3aa: CASSVNRGDEQYF
CDR3nt: TGTGCCAGCAGCGTAAACAGGGGCGACGAGCAGTACTTC

len: 14
d_gene: NA
j_gene: TRBJ1-5
v_gene: TRBV21-1
abundance: few
CDR3aa: CASSRRDLNQPQHF
CDR3nt: TGTGCCAGCAGCAGAAGGGACTTGAATCAGCCCCAGCATTTT

len: 16
d_gene: TRBD1
j_gene: TRBJ1-1
v_gene: TRBV19
abundance: NA
CDR3aa: CASSTAQGVRGTEAFF
CDR3nt: TGTGCCAGTAGTACTGCCCAGGGGGTAAGGGGGACTGAAGCTTTCTTT

len: 14
d_gene: TRBD1
j_gene: TRBJ1-5
v_gene: TRBV7-9
abundance: NA
CDR3aa: CASSPDRGNQPQHF
CDR3nt: TGTGCCAGCAGCCCTGACAGGGGCAATCAGCCCCAGCATTTT

len: 14
d_gene: NA
j_gene: TRBJ2-7
v_gene: TRBV25-1
abundance: NA
CDR3aa: CASGAQGDTYEQYF
CDR3nt: TGTGCCAGCGGGGCTCAAGGGGACACCTACGAGCAGTACTTC

len: 16
d_gene: NA
j_gene: TRBJ2-1
v_gene: TRBV21-1
abundance: NA
CDR3aa: CASSKEGGGPYNEQFF
CDR3nt: TGTGCCAGCAGCAAAGAGGGCGGGGGGCCCTACAATGAGCAGTTCTTC

len: 15
d_gene: TRBD1
j_gene: TRBJ2-2
v_gene: TRBV5-1
abundance: NA
CDR3aa: CASSLVGTAGGELFF
CDR3nt: TGCGCCAGCAGCTTGGTTGGGACAGCAGGCGGGGAGCTGTTTTTT

len: 13
d_gene: TRBD2
j_gene: TRBJ2-3
v_gene: TRBV6-4
abundance: few
CDR3aa: CASSERETDTQYF
CDR3nt: TGTGCCAGCAGTGAGCGGGAGACAGATACGCAGTATTTT

len: 13
d_gene: NA
j_gene: TRBJ1-5
v_gene: TRBV7-9
abundance: NA
CDR3aa: CASSLSVNQPQHF
CDR3nt: TGTGCCAGCAGCCTCAGCGTTAATCAGCCCCAGCATTTT

len: 20
d_gene: TRBD2
j_gene: TRBJ2-7
v_gene: TRBV4-2
abundance: once
CDR3aa: CASSQGGPRLAGTISYEQYF
CDR3nt: TGTGCCAGCAGCCAAGGAGGTCCGAGACTAGCGGGAACTATCTCCTACGAGCAGTACTTC

len: 14
d_gene: TRBD1
j_gene: TRBJ1-1
v_gene: TRBV5-1
abundance: once
CDR3aa: CASSPRTGMDEAFF
CDR3nt: TGCGCCAGCAGTCCTCGGACAGGGATGGATGAAGCTTTCTTT

len: 14
d_gene: NA
j_gene: TRBJ1-2
v_gene: TRBV11-3
abundance: NA
CDR3aa: CASSFQGWDYGYTF
CDR3nt: TGTGCCAGCAGCTTTCAGGGATGGGACTATGGCTACACCTTC

len: 16
d_gene: TRBD1
j_gene: TRBJ1-2
v_gene: TRBV19
abundance: NA
CDR3aa: CASSAGPGQGHYGYTF
CDR3nt: TGTGCCAGTAGTGCCGGTCCGGGACAGGGACACTATGGCTACACCTTC

len: 18
d_gene: TRBD1
j_gene: TRBJ2-7
v_gene: TRBV5-1
abundance: NA
CDR3aa: CASSWGMVDRGSWYEQYF
CDR3nt: TGCGCCAGCAGCTGGGGTATGGTTGACAGGGGGTCTTGGTACGAGCAGTACTTC

len: 16
d_gene: TRBD2
j_gene: TRBJ2-3
v_gene: TRBV30
abundance: once
CDR3aa: CAWSGRLADFTDTQYF
CDR3nt: TGTGCCTGGAGTGGACGGCTAGCGGACTTCACAGATACGCAGTATTTT

len: 15
d_gene: TRBD1
j_gene: TRBJ2-4
v_gene: TRBV29-1
abundance: NA
CDR3aa: CSVSKGQAAKNIQYF
CDR3nt: TGCAGCGTTTCGAAGGGACAGGCAGCCAAAAACATTCAGTACTTC

len: 13
d_gene: NA
j_gene: TRBJ2-2
v_gene: TRBV6-5
abundance: NA
CDR3aa: CASIPQGTGELFF
CDR3nt: TGTGCCAGCATCCCTCAGGGTACCGGGGAGCTGTTTTTT

len: 17
d_gene: NA
j_gene: TRBJ2-1
v_gene: TRBV27
abundance: once
CDR3aa: CASSSPGLRLYYNEQFF
CDR3nt: TGTGCCAGCAGTTCCCCGGGACTCCGTTTATATTACAATGAGCAGTTCTTC

len: 18
d_gene: TRBD1
j_gene: TRBJ1-2
v_gene: TRBV4-2
abundance: once
CDR3aa: CASSSGREGQEANYGYTF
CDR3nt: TGTGCCAGCAGCTCCGGAAGAGAAGGACAGGAGGCTAACTATGGCTACACCTTC

len: 15
d_gene: NA
j_gene: TRBJ1-1
v_gene: TRBV30
abundance: NA
CDR3aa: CAWSEYREANTEAFF
CDR3nt: TGTGCCTGGAGTGAGTATAGGGAGGCGAACACTGAAGCTTTCTTT

len: 17
d_gene: NA
j_gene: TRBJ1-5
v_gene: TRBV7-8
abundance: NA
CDR3aa: CASSLELGGFSNQPQHF
CDR3nt: TGTGCCAGCAGCTTAGAACTCGGCGGTTTTAGCAATCAGCCCCAGCATTTT

len: 17
d_gene: TRBD2
j_gene: TRBJ2-1
v_gene: TRBV19
abundance: once
CDR3aa: CASSPRKTSGRGNEQFF
CDR3nt: TGTGCCAGTAGTCCAAGAAAGACTAGCGGGAGAGGTAATGAGCAGTTCTTC

len: 13
d_gene: NA
j_gene: TRBJ2-1
v_gene: TRBV6-5
abundance: NA
CDR3aa: CASSYSFPREQFF
CDR3nt: TGTGCCAGCAGTTACTCGTTTCCCCGGGAGCAGTTCTTC

len: 15
d_gene: NA
j_gene: TRBJ2-5
v_gene: TRBV11-2
abundance: once
CDR3aa: CASSRLDRPGETQYF
CDR3nt: TGTGCCAGCAGCCGCCTCGACAGGCCTGGAGAGACCCAGTACTTC

len: 14
d_gene: TRBD1
j_gene: TRBJ1-5
v_gene: TRBV19
abundance: NA
CDR3aa: CASSGSQGIQPQHF
CDR3nt: TGTGCCAGTAGTGGATCACAGGGGATTCAGCCCCAGCATTTT

len: 15
d_gene: TRBD1
j_gene: TRBJ1-1
v_gene: TRBV18
abundance: NA
CDR3aa: CASSQGTGGNTEAFF
CDR3nt: TGTGCCAGCTCGCAAGGGACAGGTGGCAACACTGAAGCTTTCTTT

len: 14
d_gene: NA
j_gene: TRBJ1-5
v_gene: TRBV7-9
abundance: NA
CDR3aa: CASSLEGGQQPQHF
CDR3nt: TGTGCCAGCAGCTTAGAGGGGGGGCAACAGCCCCAGCATTTT

len: 14
d_gene: TRBD1
j_gene: TRBJ2-7
v_gene: TRBV7-9
abundance: NA
CDR3aa: CASGGDRDSYEQYF
CDR3nt: TGTGCCAGCGGGGGGGACAGGGACTCCTACGAGCAGTACTTC

len: 15
d_gene: TRBD1
j_gene: TRBJ1-3
v_gene: TRBV5-6
abundance: NA
CDR3aa: CASSWGQPSGNTIYF
CDR3nt: TGTGCCAGCAGCTGGGGACAGCCTTCTGGAAACACCATATATTTT

len: 17
d_gene: NA
j_gene: TRBJ1-1
v_gene: TRBV11-2
abundance: NA
CDR3aa: CASSPSLVGASNTEAFF
CDR3nt: TGTGCCAGCAGCCCGTCCTTGGTAGGGGCTTCGAACACTGAAGCTTTCTTT

len: 15
d_gene: NA
j_gene: TRBJ1-2
v_gene: TRBV9
abundance: few
CDR3aa: CASSAIRAGGYGYTF
CDR3nt: TGTGCCAGCAGCGCCATCCGAGCGGGAGGCTATGGCTACACCTTC

len: 15
d_gene: NA
j_gene: TRBJ2-2
v_gene: TRBV19
abundance: NA
CDR3aa: CASSIKGAGPGELFF
CDR3nt: TGTGCCAGTAGTATAAAAGGTGCGGGGCCCGGGGAGCTGTTTTTT

len: 14
d_gene: NA
j_gene: TRBJ1-2
v_gene: TRBV2
abundance: NA
CDR3aa: CASSDPRFNYGYTF
CDR3nt: TGTGCCAGCAGTGACCCCAGGTTTAACTATGGCTACACCTTC

len: 18
d_gene: TRBD1
j_gene: TRBJ2-7
v_gene: TRBV27
abundance: NA
CDR3aa: CASSLFRDRGVSSYEQYF
CDR3nt: TGTGCCAGCAGTTTATTCCGGGACAGGGGGGTTAGCTCCTACGAGCAGTACTTC

len: 14
d_gene: TRBD1
j_gene: TRBJ1-2
v_gene: TRBV4-2
abundance: few
CDR3aa: CASSQGQGTSGYTF
CDR3nt: TGTGCCAGCAGCCAGGGACAGGGGACCAGTGGCTACACCTTC

len: 12
d_gene: NA
j_gene: TRBJ2-7
v_gene: TRBV6-5
abundance: NA
CDR3aa: CASSGGTYEQYF
CDR3nt: TGTGCCAGCAGCGGCGGGACCTACGAGCAGTACTTC

len: 14
d_gene: NA
j_gene: TRBJ1-1
v_gene: TRBV5-1
abundance: NA
CDR3aa: CASSVTGLGTEAFF
CDR3nt: TGCGCCAGCAGCGTTACAGGGCTCGGGACTGAAGCTTTCTTT

len: 14
d_gene: TRBD2
j_gene: TRBJ2-3
v_gene: TRBV27
abundance: NA
CDR3aa: CASSLMLAGDTQYF
CDR3nt: TGTGCCAGCAGTTTAATGCTAGCGGGAGATACGCAGTATTTT

len: 12
d_gene: NA
j_gene: TRBJ1-2
v_gene: TRBV29-1
abundance: NA
CDR3aa: CSVVGQGGGYTF
CDR3nt: TGCAGCGTTGTCGGCCAGGGAGGTGGCTACACCTTC

len: 15
d_gene: NA
j_gene: TRBJ2-3
v_gene: TRBV7-9
abundance: NA
CDR3aa: CASSLDRSSTDTQYF
CDR3nt: TGTGCCAGCAGCCTTGACAGGTCTAGCACAGATACGCAGTATTTT

len: 14
d_gene: NA
j_gene: TRBJ2-7
v_gene: TRBV7-9
abundance: once
CDR3aa: CASSPGSATYEQYF
CDR3nt: TGTGCCAGCAGCCCCGGGAGCGCAACCTACGAGCAGTACTTC

len: 15
d_gene: NA
j_gene: TRBJ2-7
v_gene: TRBV5-1
abundance: NA
CDR3aa: CASSSSPTRSYEQYF
CDR3nt: TGCGCCAGCAGCTCCTCCCCGACTAGATCTTACGAGCAGTACTTC

len: 15
d_gene: NA
j_gene: TRBJ1-1
v_gene: TRBV4-2
abundance: NA
CDR3aa: CASSQAPVQNTEAFF
CDR3nt: TGTGCCAGCAGCCAGGCCCCCGTCCAGAACACTGAAGCTTTCTTT

len: 15
d_gene: NA
j_gene: TRBJ2-2
v_gene: TRBV5-6
abundance: few
CDR3aa: CASSFVSQGAGELFF
CDR3nt: TGTGCCAGCAGCTTCGTCTCACAGGGAGCCGGGGAGCTGTTTTTT

len: 14
d_gene: NA
j_gene: TRBJ2-2
v_gene: TRBV19
abundance: few
CDR3aa: CASGNRGGTGELFF
CDR3nt: TGTGCCAGTGGGAACAGGGGAGGCACCGGGGAGCTGTTTTTT